This T cell receptor beta chain comes out of a study of shared clonotypes between healthy human individuals. Germline CDR1 and CDR2: SGHRS and YFSETQ. V lost 4 bases to trimming and J lost 1 base; unmatched junction nucleotides: 1. The CDR3 loop spans 14 amino acids. Libraries were prepared by immunoSEQ multiplex PCR; TCRdb keeps only in-frame clonotypes and omits some of them. The table lists around 370,000 clones, approximately 97% of them singletons, with around 0.29% in the top ten. The TCR comes from a man under 40 in good health. Sequences were obtained from memory CD8+ T cells sorted from blood. Subset noted: CD45RO+ cells pooled with CCR7-negative TemRA cells. The chain uses TRBV5-1 and TRBJ2-2; 7 bases are shared with TRBD1. CDR3 in amino acids: CASSRTGNTGELFF. CDR3 nucleotides: TGCGCCAGCAGCAGGACAGGGAACACCGGGGAGCTGTTTTTT. Complete variable domain (other parts from reference TRBV5-1 and TRBJ2-2): KAGVTQTPRYLIKTRGQQVTLSCSPISGHRSVSWYQQTPGQGLQFLFEYFSETQRNKGNFPGRFSGRQFSNSRSEMNVSTLELGDSALYLCASSRTGNTGELFFGEGSRLTVL.